The 15 T cell receptor beta chains presented below share a single source sample, sequenced in a study of somatic mutations in cytotoxic T cells in rheumatoid arthritis. Sequenced by immunoSEQ multiplex PCR; TCRdb stores in-frame clones only, minus some. The repertoire holds thousands of clones, roughly 71% seen once, with 42% in the top ten. The sequencing input was CD8+ T cells sorted from blood. These receptors came from a man in his forties in good health.

This clone was picked up one time. The chain employs TRBV10-1 and TRBJ2-2, with D possibly TRBD2 on 6 matching bases. Trimming removed 3 bases from V and 5 bases from J, with 16 bases in between. Germline assignment: CDR1 WNHNN and CDR2 SYGVQD (reference sequence). The CDR3 is 16 residues long. The CDR3 protein is CASSDGGLAETGELFF. DNA of the CDR3: TGCGCCAGCAGTGATGGGGGGTTAGCGGAGACCGGGGAGCTGTTTTTT.

This clone was observed once. This chain links TRBV2 with TRBJ2-1; 11 nucleotides agree with TRBD2. Trimming at V came to 4 bases and at J to 0 bases, leaving 14 bases not matched to a gene. The length of the CDR3 is 20 residues. Germline-derived CDR1 and CDR2 are SNHLY and FYNNEI. This chain's CDR3 is CASSATGSGGAASSYNEQFF. In nucleotides, the CDR3 is TGTGCCAGCAGTGCGACCGGTAGCGGGGGGGCTGCCAGCTCCTACAATGAGCAGTTCTTC.

This clone was observed once. V gene TRBV27 combines with J gene TRBJ1-5; D may be TRBD1 (5 bases). The ends were cut back, 3 bases at V and 0 bases at J, with 6 bases in the middle. In germline, CDR1 is MNHEY, CDR2 SMNVEV (reference sequence). This CDR3 has 14 amino acids. The CDR3 DNA is TGTGCCAGCAGTTTTGGGGGTAGCAATCAGCCCCAGCATTTT. It encodes CASSFGGSNQPQHF.

This clone was found once. The chain carries TRBV9 and TRBJ2-3; perhaps TRBD2 as D (5 bases). Germline V gives CDR1 SGDLS, CDR2 YYNGEE. Trimming cost V 2 bases and J 8 bases, with 18 bases left between them. The CDR3 extends over 15 amino acids. The chain's CDR3 is CASSVSDGKLRTQYF. CDR3 nucleotide sequence: TGTGCCAGCAGCGTTTCGGACGGGAAACTTCGTACGCAGTATTTT. The variable domain in full, with the rest retrieved from reference TRBV9 and TRBJ2-3, is DSGVTQTPKHLITATGQRVTLRCSPRSGDLSVYWYQQSLDQGLQFLIQYYNGEERAKGNILERFSAQQFPDLHSELNLSSLELGDSALYFCASSVSDGKLRTQYFGPGTRLTVL.

This rearrangement joins TRBV4-1 to TRBJ2-7; 15 bases agree with TRBD2. V was clipped by 2 bases and J by 4 bases; unmatched bases: 3. The CDR3 covers 16 residues. Germline V CDR1 and CDR2: MGHRA, YSYEKL. CDR3 amino acids: CASSQLGLAGGYEQYF. The CDR3 DNA follows: TGCGCCAGCAGCCAATTAGGACTAGCGGGAGGGTACGAGCAGTACTTC.

This rearrangement joins TRBV2 to TRBJ1-2; no clear D gene. The CDR3 contains 13 residues. Germline V gene data show CDR1 as SNHLY and CDR2 as FYNNEI. V gave up 4 bases and J gave up 4 bases, with 10 bases separating them. The chain's CDR3 is CASSVQERYGYTF. CDR3 DNA: TGTGCCAGCAGTGTCCAGGAACGCTATGGCTACACCTTC.

This CDR3 reads CASSPLVSDTQYF. The CDR3 DNA follows: TGTGCCAGCTCACCACTAGTCTCAGATACGCAGTATTTT. V and J are TRBV18 and TRBJ2-3; D is ambiguous. This CDR3 comprises 13 residues. CDR1 KGHSH and CDR2 LQKENI come from the germline V gene. Trimming took off 1 base at V and 4 bases at J, with 6 bases between the two ends.

The genes are TRBV10-3 and TRBJ2-2; the match to TRBD2 covers 8 bases. Germline V CDR1 and CDR2: ENHRY, SYGVKD. The CDR3 totals 17 residues. The V gene end was trimmed by 2 bases and the J gene end by 0 bases; junction bases not matched to a gene: 5. The CDR3 nucleotides read TGTGCCATCAGTGAGACCCCGGGAGGGTCGAACACCGGGGAGCTGTTTTTT. This gives the protein CAISETPGGSNTGELFF.

This clone was counted only a few times. CDR3 sequence: CASSETGGGNTEAFF. Written as DNA, the CDR3 is TGTGCCAGCAGCGAGACAGGGGGCGGGAACACTGAAGCTTTCTTT. The chain couples TRBV7-6 to TRBJ1-1, with TRBD1 matching over 10 bases. The CDR3 runs 15 residues. In germline, CDR1 is SGHVS, CDR2 FNYEAQ. Trimming at V came to 5 bases and at J to 1 base, leaving 4 bases not matched to a gene.

The chain has TRBV28 and TRBJ2-7; 7 nucleotides match TRBD2. This CDR3 comprises 15 residues. From germline, CDR1 is MDHEN and CDR2 SYDVKM. The J segment lost 5 bases and the V segment lost 2 bases, leaving 9 bases of the junction unmatched. The CDR3 loop reads CASSLIGGSGDEQYF. The CDR3 coding sequence is TGTGCCAGCAGTTTAATCGGCGGGAGCGGCGACGAGCAGTACTTC.

The chain couples TRBV5-1 to TRBJ1-5; maybe TRBD1 (5 bases). Germline CDR1 reads SGHRS; CDR2 reads YFSETQ. The V end was cut by 2 bases, the J end by 6 bases, with 9 bases between. The CDR3 sequence is 13 residues long. The DNA for the CDR3 is TGCGCCAGCAGCTTTCGGGGGGGTCAGCCCCAGCATTTT. Translated, it gives CASSFRGGQPQHF.

The CDR3 here is CASSLLSNQPQHF. The CDR3 bases are TGTGCCAGCAGTTTATTGAGCAATCAGCCCCAGCATTTT. The rearrangement links TRBV28 to TRBJ1-5; no clear D. Germline CDR1 and CDR2: MDHEN and SYDVKM. The length of the CDR3 is 13 residues. V lost 1 base, J lost 1 base, and 2 bases lay in between.

This clone was counted between two and nine times. The chain uses TRBV4-3 and TRBJ2-7; the D is unclear. CDR1 is LGHNA and CDR2 is YSLEER in the germline V gene. The V end was cut by 0 bases, the J end by 3 bases, with 6 bases between. The CDR3 contains 13 residues. The CDR3 reads CASSQDFNYEQYV. Here the CDR3 DNA reads TGCGCCAGCAGCCAAGATTTCAACTACGAGCAGTACGTC.

This clone has just a few counts. The chain combines TRBV7-9 with TRBJ1-2; possible D gene TRBD1, 5 bases. The CDR3 sequence is 16 residues long. Germline V gene sequence: CDR1 SEHNR, CDR2 FQNEAQ (reference sequence). Trimming stripped 1 base from V and 8 bases from J, with 20 bases between. CDR3 in DNA: TGTGCCAGCAGCTTAGGATCAGGGACCGCCGTCGGGGGCTACACCTTC. It translates to CASSLGSGTAVGGYTF.

The chain combines TRBV7-8 with TRBJ2-5; D unresolved. This CDR3 region has 14 residues. The V end lost 5 bases, the J end lost 3 bases, and 13 bases lay between the germline ends. Germline CDR1 and CDR2: SGHVS and FQNEAQ. The chain's CDR3 is CASSLGQWEETQYF. For the CDR3, the DNA is TGTGCCAGCAGCCTCGGGCAGTGGGAAGAGACCCAGTACTTC.